The table lists the clone carrying this T cell receptor beta chain with many counts. From germline, CDR1 is LNHDA and CDR2 SQIVND (reference sequence). V was clipped by 5 bases and J by 4 bases, with 12 bases between them. This CDR3 has 13 amino acids. The record originates from a study of Graves' ophthalmopathy and Graves' hyperthyroidism. Amplification targeted the TCR beta CDR3 regions, with RNA transcripts as the source material. HTBI primers were used in a first-round RT-PCR, which preceded a second-round multiplex PCR. TCRdb recomputed calls from the multiplex PCR reads with MiXCR, one row per CDR3 protein. The table shows approximately 640,000 distinct CDR3 sequences, with about 40% occurring only once.

This receptor was identified in an adult man with Graves' ophthalmopathy. Source material: peripheral blood. This chain joins TRBV19 and TRBJ2-7, with D uncertain. The CDR3: CASSSLRAYEQYF. CDR3 in DNA: TGTGCCAGTAGTTCCCTTAGGGCGTACGAGCAGTACTTC.